The next 2 T cell receptor beta chains were all read from a single sample in a study of blood T cell repertoires in COVID-19 (dated by TCRdb to 2018 to 2021). Receptors were amplified or captured by the immunoSEQ multiplex PCR assay. TCRdb stores this immuneACCESS table with in-frame sequences only. Part of the clones is absent; in the studies checked, under half of the shortfall reflects unresolved V genes, and no reason is known for the rest. For this sample there are 250,000 to 300,000 clones; approximately 87% appear just once. The ten largest clones add up to under 5.5% of the sample. The sample consisted of peripheral blood. These receptors all come from a man in his sixties who had recovered from COVID-19.

The J gene is TRBJ2-7, the V gene TRBV11-2; possibly TRBD1 for D (6 bases). The CDR3 spans 19 residues. V lost 5 bases and J 0 bases, leaving 26 bases between the germline ends. Germline V CDR1 and CDR2: SGHAT, FQNNGV. CDR3 coding DNA: TGTGCCAGCAGCCGCAACACCCTAATTCCCCGGGACAACTCCTACGAGCAGTACTTC. It specifies CASSRNTLIPRDNSYEQYF.

In its sample, this clone was seen once. The CDR3 DNA follows: TGTGCCAGTAGGAAGACAGGGGGCGTTTCAAACCAGCATTTT. Amino acids: CASRKTGGVSNQHF. This chain uses TRBV19 with TRBJ1-5, with TRBD1 matching 10 bases. The CDR3 loop spans 14 amino acids. Germline values: CDR1 LNHDA, CDR2 SQIVND (reference sequence). Losses at the gene ends were 6 bases for V and 12 bases for J; bases not matched to a gene: 11.